This is a list of T cell receptor beta chains from one sample in a study of cytomegalovirus exposure and HLA in healthy donors. The protocol was immunoSEQ multiplex PCR, while the TCRdb copy is restricted to in-frame clones and leaves out a portion. Here the sample table reports 130,000 or so clones. The source material was PBMCs. Receptors were obtained from a woman aged 35 to 49 in good health and CMV-seropositive. The CDR3 runs from the conserved cysteine through the conserved F or W. A D gene is named only where the DNA matches it firmly.

V gene	J gene	D gene	CDR3 DNA	CDR3 protein
TRBV9	TRBJ2-7	-	TGTGCCAGCAGCGTTACAGGGAGCTCCTACGAGCAGTACTTC	CASSVTGSSYEQYF
TRBV7-2	TRBJ1-2	-	TGTGCCAGCAGCTCACTGAGGGTCACACGGGTCTATGGCTACACCTTC	CASSSLRVTRVYGYTF
TRBV7-9	TRBJ2-1	-	TGTGCCAGCAGCTTGGCAGGGATGGGTGAGCAGTTCTTC	CASSLAGMGEQFF
TRBV6-6	TRBJ2-3	TRBD2	TGTGCCAGCAGACAGACTAGCGGGAGCGCAGATACGCAGTATTTT	CASRQTSGSADTQYF
TRBV7-8	TRBJ2-7	TRBD2	TGTGCCAGCAGCTTGGCCGGGACTAGCGTCTCCTACGAGCAGTACTTC	CASSLAGTSVSYEQYF
TRBV4-3	TRBJ1-1	TRBD1	TGCGCCAGCAGCCGGGGACAGCCGAGGGACACTGAAGCTTTCTTT	CASSRGQPRDTEAFF
TRBV2	TRBJ1-1	-	TGTGCCAGCAACTCCCCCAGACAGGCGATAAACACTGAAGCTTTCTTT	CASNSPRQAINTEAFF
TRBV6-1	TRBJ1-5	TRBD1	TGTGCCAGCAGGGGGACAGGCCCGCGGAGGCCCCAGCATTTT	CASRGTGPRRPQHF
TRBV27	TRBJ2-7	TRBD2	TGTGCCAGCAGTCCGATCCTTGGGACTAGCGGGGTCACCTACGAGCAGTACTTC	CASSPILGTSGVTYEQYF
TRBV27	TRBJ2-7	TRBD2	TGTGCCAGCAGTTTATCGGGGCGGGGAGGGTACGAGCAGTACTTC	CASSLSGRGGYEQYF
TRBV18	TRBJ2-1	TRBD1	TGTGCCAGCTCACAGATCCGGGACAGGGCCACCTACAATGAGCAGTTCTTC	CASSQIRDRATYNEQFF
TRBV27	TRBJ2-1	TRBD2	TGTGCCAGCAGTTTAGCGGCGGGAGATTCCTACAATGAGCAGTTCTTC	CASSLAAGDSYNEQFF
TRBV7-2	TRBJ2-7	-	TGTGCCAGCAGCTTAGTTAGCGGAACATCCTACGAGCAGTACTTC	CASSLVSGTSYEQYF
TRBV29-1	TRBJ2-7	TRBD2	TGCAGCGTTGCCCAACTAGCGGGAGGGCGGTCCGAGCAGTACTTC	CSVAQLAGGRSEQYF
TRBV30	TRBJ1-5	-	TGTGCCTGGAGTGTACAAGAGGCACAGCCCCAGCATTTT	CAWSVQEAQPQHF
TRBV28	TRBJ2-1	TRBD1	TGTGCCAGCAGTCTAGGGACAGGGGGTCGAAATGAGCAGTTCTTC	CASSLGTGGRNEQFF
TRBV5-4	TRBJ2-5	TRBD2	TGTGCCAGCAGCCCGGCGGGCGGGGGAAACCAAGAGACCCAGTACTTC	CASSPAGGGNQETQYF
TRBV7-9	TRBJ2-7	TRBD2	TGTGCCAGCAGCTTAGGGGATAGCGGGAGTTTCAACGAGCAGTACTTC	CASSLGDSGSFNEQYF
TRBV19	TRBJ2-2	TRBD2	TGTGCCAGTAGTGGTAGCGGGAGAGGCACCGGGGAGCTGTTTTTT	CASSGSGRGTGELFF
TRBV19	TRBJ2-2	TRBD2	TGTGCCAGTAGTACGGTAGCGGGAGGGCTCGTTTGGACCGGGGAGCTGTTTTTT	CASSTVAGGLVWTGELFF
TRBV5-1	TRBJ2-7	TRBD2	TGCGCCAGCAGCGGGCTAGCGGGGTCCTACGAGCAGTACTTC	CASSGLAGSYEQYF
TRBV7-2	TRBJ1-5	TRBD1	TGTGCCAGCAGCTCTGGGACAGGGAGGGTCAATCAGCCCCAGCATTTT	CASSSGTGRVNQPQHF
TRBV19	TRBJ1-5	-	TGTGCCAGTAAAAAATCGCGGGATAATCAGCCCCAGCATTTT	CASKKSRDNQPQHF
TRBV18	TRBJ1-2	-	TGTGCCAGCTCACCACTAGACAGGCTTGACTATGGCTACACCTTC	CASSPLDRLDYGYTF
TRBV5-6	TRBJ1-1	-	TGTGCCAGCAGCCAGCTGGAGTTCTTCGTGAACACTGAAGCTTTCTTT	CASSQLEFFVNTEAFF
TRBV19	TRBJ1-3	TRBD1	TGTGCCAGTAGTATGGGGACAGGGGCCAGCGGAAACACCATATATTTT	CASSMGTGASGNTIYF
TRBV5-1	TRBJ1-2	-	TGCGCCAGCAGCCCAGGGGACGTAGTCTATGGCTACACCTTC	CASSPGDVVYGYTF
TRBV27	TRBJ2-5	-	TGTGCCAGCAGTTTATGTGAAGAGAATCAAGAGACCCAGTACTTC	CASSLCEENQETQYF
TRBV11-2	TRBJ1-5	TRBD1	TGTGCCAGCAGCTTAAGGGGGGACAGGTCTGATCAGCCCCAGCATTTT	CASSLRGDRSDQPQHF
TRBV5-4	TRBJ1-1	TRBD1	TGTGCCAGCAGCTGGACAGGGGGTGAAGAAGCTTTCTTT	CASSWTGGEEAFF
TRBV1	TRBJ2-5	-	TGCACCAGCAGCCCCCGGGGACTGAGGGGGACCCAGTACTTC	CTSSPRGLRGTQYF
TRBV6-1	TRBJ2-5	-	TGTGCCAGAGGATATGGGAGAACCCAGTACTTC	CARGYGRTQYF
TRBV9	TRBJ2-1	-	TGTGCCAGCAGCCCTGGCGGGGCATATGAGCAGTTCTTC	CASSPGGAYEQFF
TRBV7-8	TRBJ2-1	TRBD2	TGTGCCAGCAGCTGGACGGGAGGGGGGAATGAGCAGTTCTTC	CASSWTGGGNEQFF
TRBV7-9	TRBJ2-1	-	TGTGCCAGCAGCTTATCGGGCAATGAGCAGTTCTTC	CASSLSGNEQFF
TRBV7-8	TRBJ2-1	TRBD2	TGTGCCAGCAGCTTAGGTGGGTTGACGACTAGCGGGTTTGAGCAGTTCTTC	CASSLGGLTTSGFEQFF
TRBV28	TRBJ1-5	TRBD1	TGTGCCAGCAGCTTGACAGGGGGAAATCAGCCCCAGCATTTT	CASSLTGGNQPQHF
TRBV5-1	TRBJ2-7	TRBD2	TGCGCCAGCAGCTTTACAGCTACTAGCGGGAGCTCCTACGAGCAGTACTTC	CASSFTATSGSSYEQYF
TRBV28	TRBJ1-1	-	TGTGCCAGCAGTTCCGGACAGAGGGACACTGAAGCTTTCTTT	CASSSGQRDTEAFF
TRBV12-5	TRBJ2-1	-	TGTGCTAGTGGTCCCGGGACACTTTACAATGAGCAGTTCTTC	CASGPGTLYNEQFF
TRBV11-2	TRBJ2-1	-	TGTGCCAGCAGCTCCAATTTTTGGCGGGCCCCCTCCCCCCATGAGCAGTTCTTC	CASSSNFWRAPSPHEQFF
TRBV7-2	TRBJ2-7	-	TGTGCCAGCAGCTTAGGGCCTGGGCGGGATGAGGACGAGCAGTACTTC	CASSLGPGRDEDEQYF
TRBV6-5	TRBJ2-1	TRBD2	TGTGCCAGCAGATTAGCGGGGGGTTACAATGAGCAGTTCTTC	CASRLAGGYNEQFF
TRBV5-4	TRBJ2-2	TRBD2	TGTGCCAGCAGTTCGCTAGCGGGAGGGGACACCGGGGAGCTGTTTTTT	CASSSLAGGDTGELFF
TRBV6-1	TRBJ2-7	TRBD1	TGTGCCAGCAGTGAAAACAGGGGGCGGTACGAGCAGTACTTC	CASSENRGRYEQYF
TRBV6-1	TRBJ2-7	-	TGTGCCAGCAGTGAAGGACGCCAGGGTGGGCAGTACTTC	CASSEGRQGGQYF
TRBV7-2	TRBJ1-1	-	TGTGCCAGCAGCTTAGCGGGAGGGAACACTGAAGCTTTCTTT	CASSLAGGNTEAFF
TRBV6-5	TRBJ1-2	-	TGTGCCAGCAGTTACCTGGGGGGGCGAGGTGGCTACACCTTC	CASSYLGGRGGYTF
TRBV27	TRBJ1-1	-	TGTGCCAGCAGTTTTAGAGGCTCAAACACTGAAGCTTTCTTT	CASSFRGSNTEAFF
TRBV28	TRBJ1-2	-	TGTGCCAGCAGTTTCCCAGGGTTCAACTATGGCTACACCTTC	CASSFPGFNYGYTF
TRBV13	TRBJ2-7	TRBD2	TGTGCCAGCAGCTCCGCGGGTCTAGCGGGAGTCTACGAGCAGTACTTC	CASSSAGLAGVYEQYF
TRBV4-2	TRBJ2-7	TRBD1	TGTGCCAGCAGCCATCTCCCCCCGGGACAGGGGCCGTACGAGCAGTACTTC	CASSHLPPGQGPYEQYF
TRBV7-9	TRBJ1-2	-	TGTGCCAGCAGCCGTGCCAGTTATGGCTACACCTTC	CASSRASYGYTF
TRBV13	TRBJ1-1	-	TGTGCCAGCAGCTCGGACACTCAGAACACTGAAGCTTTCTTT	CASSSDTQNTEAFF
TRBV6-1	TRBJ1-5	-	TGTGCCAGCAGTGAACGAGGGAGCAATCAGCCCCAGCATTTT	CASSERGSNQPQHF
TRBV6-6	TRBJ1-5	-	TGTGCCAGCAGTTATGAGCTCAATCAGCCCCAGCATTTT	CASSYELNQPQHF
TRBV10-2	TRBJ2-7	TRBD2	TGCGCCAGCAGTGAGTCCGCGCTAGCGGGAAGAGAGCAGTACTTC	CASSESALAGREQYF
TRBV5-1	TRBJ1-3	TRBD1	TGCGCCAGCAGCTTGGCTGGACAGGAAGGAAACACCATATATTTT	CASSLAGQEGNTIYF
TRBV5-6	TRBJ2-1	TRBD2	TGTGCCAGCAGCAGCCCGACTAGCGGCTACAATGAGCAGTTCTTC	CASSSPTSGYNEQFF